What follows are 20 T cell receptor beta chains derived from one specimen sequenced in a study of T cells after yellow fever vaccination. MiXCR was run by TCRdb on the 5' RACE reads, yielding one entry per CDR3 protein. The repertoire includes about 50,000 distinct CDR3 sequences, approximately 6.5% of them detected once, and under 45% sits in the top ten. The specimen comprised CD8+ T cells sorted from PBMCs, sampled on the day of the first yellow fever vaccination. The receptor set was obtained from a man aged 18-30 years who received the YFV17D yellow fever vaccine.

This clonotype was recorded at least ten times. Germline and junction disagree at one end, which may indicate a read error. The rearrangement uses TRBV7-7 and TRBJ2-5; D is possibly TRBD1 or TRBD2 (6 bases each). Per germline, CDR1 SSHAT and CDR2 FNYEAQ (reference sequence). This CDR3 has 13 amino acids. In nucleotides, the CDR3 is TGTGCTAGCAGCTCCGGGGGCTCGCCGACCCAGTACTTC. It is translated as CASSSGGSPTQYF.

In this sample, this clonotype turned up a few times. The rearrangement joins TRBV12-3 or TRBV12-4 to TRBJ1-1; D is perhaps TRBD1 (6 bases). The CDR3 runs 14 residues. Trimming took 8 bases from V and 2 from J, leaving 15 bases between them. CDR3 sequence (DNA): TGTGCCAGCGGAATTGGACAGTCTAACACTGAAGCTTTCTTT. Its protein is CASGIGQSNTEAFF.

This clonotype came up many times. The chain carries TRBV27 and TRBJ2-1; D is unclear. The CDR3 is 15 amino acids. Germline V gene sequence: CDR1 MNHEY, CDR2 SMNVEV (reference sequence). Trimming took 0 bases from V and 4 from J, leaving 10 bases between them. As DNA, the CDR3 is TGTGCCAGCAGTTTATCTTCTCCTTCGTACAATGAGCAGTTCTTC. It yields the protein CASSLSSPSYNEQFF.

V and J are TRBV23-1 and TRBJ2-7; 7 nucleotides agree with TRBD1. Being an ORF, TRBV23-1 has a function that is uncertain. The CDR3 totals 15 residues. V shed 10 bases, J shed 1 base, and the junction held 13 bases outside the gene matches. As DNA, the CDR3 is TGCGCCATCAGGGGTAGTACAGGGGTATCCTACGAGCAGTACTTC. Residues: CAIRGSTGVSYEQYF.

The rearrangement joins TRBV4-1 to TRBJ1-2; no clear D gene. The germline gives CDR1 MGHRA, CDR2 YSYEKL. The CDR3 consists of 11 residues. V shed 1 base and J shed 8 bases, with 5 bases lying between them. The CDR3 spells CASSQGRGYTF. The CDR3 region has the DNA TGCGCCAGCAGCCAAGGCCGGGGCTACACCTTC.

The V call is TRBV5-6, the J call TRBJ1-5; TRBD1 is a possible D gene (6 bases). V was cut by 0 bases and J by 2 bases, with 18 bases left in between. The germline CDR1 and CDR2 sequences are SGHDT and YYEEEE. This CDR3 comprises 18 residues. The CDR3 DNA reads TGTGCCAGCAGCTTGGGAGGACAGCTCATTCTGGGCAATCAGCCCCAGCATTTT. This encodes CASSLGGQLILGNQPQHF.

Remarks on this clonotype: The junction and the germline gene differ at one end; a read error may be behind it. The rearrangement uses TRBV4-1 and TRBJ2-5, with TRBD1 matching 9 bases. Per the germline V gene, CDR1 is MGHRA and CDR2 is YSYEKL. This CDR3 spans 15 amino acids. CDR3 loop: CTSSRDRDFGETQYF. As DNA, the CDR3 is TGCACCAGCAGCCGGGACAGGGACTTCGGGGAGACCCAGTACTTC.

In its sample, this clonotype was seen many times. CDR3 loop: CASSDSALEPQHF. The CDR3, as DNA: TGTGCCAGCAGTGACAGCGCCCTGGAGCCCCAGCATTTT. This chain links TRBV7-9 with TRBJ1-5; perhaps TRBD1 as D (5 bases). V was clipped by 6 bases and J by 8 bases, with 14 bases between them. Germline V gene sequence: CDR1 SEHNR, CDR2 FQNEAQ (reference sequence). This CDR3 has 13 residues.

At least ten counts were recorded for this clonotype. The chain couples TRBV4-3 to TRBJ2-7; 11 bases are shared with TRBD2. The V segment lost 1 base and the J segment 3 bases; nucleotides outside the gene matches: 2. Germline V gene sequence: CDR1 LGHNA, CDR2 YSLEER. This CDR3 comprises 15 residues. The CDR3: CASSQGTSGFYEQYF. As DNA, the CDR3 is TGCGCCAGCAGCCAAGGGACTAGCGGGTTCTACGAGCAGTACTTC.

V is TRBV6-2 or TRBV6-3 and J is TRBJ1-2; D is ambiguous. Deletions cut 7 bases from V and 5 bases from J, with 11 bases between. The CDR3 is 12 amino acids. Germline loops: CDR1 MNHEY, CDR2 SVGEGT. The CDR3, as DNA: TGTGCCAGCAAAAAAGGAAGTTATGGCTACACCTTC. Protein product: CASKKGSYGYTF.

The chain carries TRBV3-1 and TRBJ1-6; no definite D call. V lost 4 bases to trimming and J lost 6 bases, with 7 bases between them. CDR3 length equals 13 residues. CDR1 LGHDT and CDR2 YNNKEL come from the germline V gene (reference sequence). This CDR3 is CASSPLGNSPLHF. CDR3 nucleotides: TGTGCCAGCAGCCCACTAGGTAATTCACCCCTCCACTTT. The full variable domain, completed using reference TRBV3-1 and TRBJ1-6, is DTAVSQTPKYLVTQMGNDKSIKCEQNLGHDTMYWYKQDSKKFLKIMFSYNNKELIINETVPNRFSPKSPDKAHLNLHINSLELGDSAVYFCASSPLGNSPLHFGNGTRLTVT.

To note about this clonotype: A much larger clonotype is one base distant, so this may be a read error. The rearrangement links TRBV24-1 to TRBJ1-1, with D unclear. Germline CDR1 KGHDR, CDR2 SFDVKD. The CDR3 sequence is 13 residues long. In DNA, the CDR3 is TGTGCCACCAGAGATTTTGGGCGTGCTGAAGCTTTCTTT. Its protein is CATRDFGRAEAFF.

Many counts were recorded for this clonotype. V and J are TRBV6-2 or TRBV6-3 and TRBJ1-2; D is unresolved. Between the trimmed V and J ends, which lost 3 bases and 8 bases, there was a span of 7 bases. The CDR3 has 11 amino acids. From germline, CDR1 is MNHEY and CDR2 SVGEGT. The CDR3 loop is CASSYGYGYTF. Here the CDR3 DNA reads TGTGCCAGCAGTTATGGGTACGGCTACACCTTC.

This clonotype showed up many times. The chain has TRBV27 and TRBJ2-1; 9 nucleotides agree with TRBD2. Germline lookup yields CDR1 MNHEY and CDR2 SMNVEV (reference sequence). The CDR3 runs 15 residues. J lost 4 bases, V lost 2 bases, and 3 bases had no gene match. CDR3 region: CASSLIAGVYNEQFF. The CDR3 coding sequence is TGTGCCAGCAGTTTAATAGCGGGGGTATACAATGAGCAGTTCTTC.

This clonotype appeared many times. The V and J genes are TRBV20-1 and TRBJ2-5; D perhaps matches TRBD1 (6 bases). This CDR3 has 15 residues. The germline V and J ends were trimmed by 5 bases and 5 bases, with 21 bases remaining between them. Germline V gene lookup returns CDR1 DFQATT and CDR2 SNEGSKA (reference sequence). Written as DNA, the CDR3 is TGCAGTGCTGCGTCAGGGGTAAAATGGAGTGAGACCCAGTACTTC. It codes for CSAASGVKWSETQYF.

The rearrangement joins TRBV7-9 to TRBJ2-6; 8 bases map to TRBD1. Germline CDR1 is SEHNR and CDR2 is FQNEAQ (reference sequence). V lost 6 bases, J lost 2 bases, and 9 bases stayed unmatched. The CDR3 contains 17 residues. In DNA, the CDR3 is TGTGCCAGCAGAAGGACAGGGCAGGGGGCTGGGGCCAACGTCCTGACTTTC. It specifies CASRRTGQGAGANVLTF.

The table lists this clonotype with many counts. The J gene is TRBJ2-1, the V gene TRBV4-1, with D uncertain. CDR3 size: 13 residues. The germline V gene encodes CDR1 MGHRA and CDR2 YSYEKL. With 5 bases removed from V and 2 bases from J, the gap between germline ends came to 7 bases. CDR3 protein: CASSDYTYNEQFF. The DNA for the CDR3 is TGCGCCAGCAGCGATTATACCTACAATGAGCAGTTCTTC.

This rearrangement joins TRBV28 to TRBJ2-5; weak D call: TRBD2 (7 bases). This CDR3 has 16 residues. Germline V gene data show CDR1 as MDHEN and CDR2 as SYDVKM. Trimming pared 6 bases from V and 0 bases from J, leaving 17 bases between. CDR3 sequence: CASSPEGGWYQETQYF. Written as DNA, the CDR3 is TGTGCCAGCAGCCCGGAGGGGGGGTGGTACCAAGAGACCCAGTACTTC.

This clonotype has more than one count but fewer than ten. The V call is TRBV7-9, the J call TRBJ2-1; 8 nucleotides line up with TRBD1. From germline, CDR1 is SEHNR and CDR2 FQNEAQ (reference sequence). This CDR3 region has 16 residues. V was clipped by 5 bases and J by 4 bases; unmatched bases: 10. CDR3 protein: CASSPRQGNSYNEQFF. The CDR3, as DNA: TGTGCCAGCAGCCCGAGACAGGGGAATTCGTACAATGAGCAGTTCTTC. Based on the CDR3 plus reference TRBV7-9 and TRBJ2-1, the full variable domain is DTGVSQNPRHKITKRGQNVTFRCDPISEHNRLYWYRQTLGQGPEFLTYFQNEAQLEKSRLLSDRFSAERPKGSFSTLEIQRTEQGDSAMYLCASSPRQGNSYNEQFFGPGTRLTVL.

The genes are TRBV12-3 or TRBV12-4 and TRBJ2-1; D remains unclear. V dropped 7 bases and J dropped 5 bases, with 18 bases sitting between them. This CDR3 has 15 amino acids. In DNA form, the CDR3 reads TGTGCCAGCAACCACCCAGGTTCTACAAACAATGAGCAGTTCTTC. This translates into CASNHPGSTNNEQFF.